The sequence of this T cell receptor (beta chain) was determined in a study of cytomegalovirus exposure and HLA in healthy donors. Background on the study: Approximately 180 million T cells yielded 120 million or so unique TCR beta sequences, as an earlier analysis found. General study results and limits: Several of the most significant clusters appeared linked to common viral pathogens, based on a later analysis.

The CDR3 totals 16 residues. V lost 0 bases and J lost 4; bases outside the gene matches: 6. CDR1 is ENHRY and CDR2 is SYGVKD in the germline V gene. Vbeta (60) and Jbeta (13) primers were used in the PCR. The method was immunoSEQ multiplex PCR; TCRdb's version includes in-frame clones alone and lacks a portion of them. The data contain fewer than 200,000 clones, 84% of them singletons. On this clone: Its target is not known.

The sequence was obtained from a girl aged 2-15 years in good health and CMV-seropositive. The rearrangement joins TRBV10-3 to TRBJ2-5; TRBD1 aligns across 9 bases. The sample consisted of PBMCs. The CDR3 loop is CAISESSGQGGETQYF. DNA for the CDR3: TGTGCCATCAGTGAGTCGTCGGGACAGGGCGGAGAGACCCAGTACTTC.